The rows below give T cell receptor beta chains drawn from one sample of a study of memory CD4+ T cells and cytomegalovirus serostatus. The data were produced by immunoSEQ multiplex PCR, yet TCRdb's version contains in-frame clones alone and is incomplete. The repertoire includes about 82,000 clones, more than 70% of them detected once, and roughly 0.8% sits in the top ten. The sequencing sample was made of memory CD4+ T cells from blood. All receptors come from an adult in good health and CMV-seronegative. Both conserved end residues are part of each CDR3. A D gene is named only where the DNA matches it firmly. Not all rows give a size; the values are once, few, many and, for expanded clones, a class.

d_call,v_call,clone_size,j_call,cdr3_nt,cdr3_aa
.,TRBV19,few,TRBJ1-1,TGTGCCAGTATGCGGAGCACTGAAGCTTTCTTT,CASMRSTEAFF
.,TRBV6-1,.,TRBJ1-4,TGTGCCAGCAGTAGCGGGGCTACCAATGAAAAACTGTTTTTT,CASSSGATNEKLFF
TRBD1,TRBV11-2,.,TRBJ2-1,TGTGCCAGCAGCTTCCACCCCGGGACAGGATCTAGTGAGCAGTTCTTC,CASSFHPGTGSSEQFF
TRBD2,TRBV5-4,.,TRBJ2-6,TGTGCCAGCAGCTTAAAGCTTAGCGGGGTGATCTCTGGGGCCAACGTCCTGACTTTC,CASSLKLSGVISGANVLTF
.,TRBV5-1,.,TRBJ1-1,TGCGCCAGCAGTTCGCAGGGTAACACTGAAGCTTTCTTT,CASSSQGNTEAFF
.,TRBV29-1,.,TRBJ1-1,TGCAGCGTTGAAATGGCAGCTGGAACTGAAACTTTCTTT,CSVEMAAGTETFF
.,TRBV5-6,.,TRBJ2-1,TGTGCCAGCAGCCTATTAGGGTCGGGCTCCTACAATGAGCAGTTCTTC,CASSLLGSGSYNEQFF
TRBD1,TRBV6-5,.,TRBJ1-6,TGTGCCAGCAGGGGACAGGGAGTTTGGAGTTCACCCCTCCACTTT,CASRGQGVWSSPLHF
.,TRBV5-1,many,TRBJ1-1,TGCGCCAGCACGGACTCTATGAACACTGAAGCTTTCTTT,CASTDSMNTEAFF
TRBD2,TRBV7-2,.,TRBJ2-1,TGTGCCAGCAGCTTAGTTACGGGGGGGCTTGGGTATGAGCAGTTCTTC,CASSLVTGGLGYEQFF
.,TRBV7-8,once,TRBJ2-7,TGTGCCAGCAGTCTAATAGCGTTGAGCTCCTACGAGCAGTACTTC,CASSLIALSSYEQYF
.,TRBV6-1,.,TRBJ2-6,TGTGCCAGCAGTCCAGGAACTGGGGCCAACGTCCTGACTTTC,CASSPGTGANVLTF
.,TRBV5-1,.,TRBJ1-1,TGCGCCAGCAGCTTGGGCGGAAACACTGAAGCTTTCTTT,CASSLGGNTEAFF
TRBD1,TRBV19,.,TRBJ1-5,TGTGCCAGTAGTGAGAAGCCGGGACAGGGAACTCAGCCCCAGCATTTT,CASSEKPGQGTQPQHF
.,TRBV2,.,TRBJ1-3,TGTGCCAGCAGTTTGGACTGGAGAAACACCATATATTTT,CASSLDWRNTIYF
.,TRBV29-1,.,TRBJ1-2,TGCAGCGTTGGGAGCCCTAACTATGGCTACACCTTC,CSVGSPNYGYTF
TRBD1,TRBV28,.,TRBJ1-1,TGTGCCAGCAGTTTACAGGGGGGTTGGACTGAAGCTTTCTTT,CASSLQGGWTEAFF
.,TRBV7-9,.,TRBJ2-3,TGTGCCAGCACCAACCGGGATACGCAGTATTTT,CASTNRDTQYF
.,TRBV6-5,.,TRBJ1-5,TGTGCCAGCAACCCGACGGGTCAGCCCCAGCATTTT,CASNPTGQPQHF
.,TRBV19,many,TRBJ1-3,TGTGCCAGTAGTACGGGGCTCAGCTCTGGAAACACCATATATTTT,CASSTGLSSGNTIYF
.,TRBV2,.,TRBJ2-7,TGTGCCAGCGGCGGAGAATACGAGCAGTACTTC,CASGGEYEQYF
TRBD1,TRBV6-8,.,TRBJ1-5,TGTGCCAGCAGGACCAACAGGGGGGGGCCGGATCAGCCCCAGCATTTT,CASRTNRGGPDQPQHF
.,TRBV2,.,TRBJ2-2,TGTGCCAGCAGTGAATGGCTGACCGGGGAGCTGTTTTTT,CASSEWLTGELFF
TRBD1,TRBV10-3,.,TRBJ1-3,TGTGCCATCAGGCAGGGGGCTGGAAACACCATATATTTT,CAIRQGAGNTIYF
.,TRBV7-2,.,TRBJ1-2,TGTGCCAGCAGCCTCACATCCTCCTATGGCTACACCTTC,CASSLTSSYGYTF
.,TRBV5-4,once,TRBJ2-7,TGTGCCAGCAGCTTGGGGGACCGTCCGTTTGACGAGCAGTACTTC,CASSLGDRPFDEQYF
.,TRBV5-5,.,TRBJ1-1,TGTGCCAGCAGCTTGGGTCCTACCGCTGGAGCTTTCTTT,CASSLGPTAGAFF
.,TRBV30,.,TRBJ1-2,TGTGCCTCCGCTGGGGGTGGCTACACCTTC,CASAGGGYTF
TRBD1,TRBV4-1,.,TRBJ1-4,TGCGCCAGCAGCCATAGAGCGATTCAGGGGGCAGGTGAAAAACTGTTTTTT,CASSHRAIQGAGEKLFF
.,TRBV5-1,.,TRBJ1-1,TGCGCCAGCAGCCCAGGACAGAGGAACGCTGAAGCTTTCTTT,CASSPGQRNAEAFF
TRBD1,TRBV7-9,.,TRBJ1-1,TGTGCCGCGGGACAGGGTGAAAACACTGAAGCTTTCTTT,CAAGQGENTEAFF
TRBD1,TRBV30,once,TRBJ2-7,TGTGCCTGGAGTGGACAGGGGAGTGGTGAGCAGTACTTC,CAWSGQGSGEQYF
.,TRBV6-4,.,TRBJ2-7,TGTGCCAGCAGTGAGTTCAACGGGTCGGGGGAGCAGTACTTC,CASSEFNGSGEQYF
TRBD1,TRBV28,.,TRBJ1-1,TGTGCCAGCAGCCCTAACAGGGGGACTACTGAAGCTTTCTTT,CASSPNRGTTEAFF
.,TRBV6-1,many,TRBJ1-2,TGTGCCAGCAGTGAATCCGGGCAGATCCCTAACTATGGCTACACCTTC,CASSESGQIPNYGYTF
TRBD1,TRBV7-2,.,TRBJ2-2,TGTGCCAGCAGCTTAGTCGACAGGGGGGATAGAACCGGGGAGCTGTTTTTT,CASSLVDRGDRTGELFF
.,TRBV5-4,.,TRBJ2-5,TGTGCCAGCAGCTCGGAGTGGGGCCAGGGAGAGACCCAGTACTTC,CASSSEWGQGETQYF